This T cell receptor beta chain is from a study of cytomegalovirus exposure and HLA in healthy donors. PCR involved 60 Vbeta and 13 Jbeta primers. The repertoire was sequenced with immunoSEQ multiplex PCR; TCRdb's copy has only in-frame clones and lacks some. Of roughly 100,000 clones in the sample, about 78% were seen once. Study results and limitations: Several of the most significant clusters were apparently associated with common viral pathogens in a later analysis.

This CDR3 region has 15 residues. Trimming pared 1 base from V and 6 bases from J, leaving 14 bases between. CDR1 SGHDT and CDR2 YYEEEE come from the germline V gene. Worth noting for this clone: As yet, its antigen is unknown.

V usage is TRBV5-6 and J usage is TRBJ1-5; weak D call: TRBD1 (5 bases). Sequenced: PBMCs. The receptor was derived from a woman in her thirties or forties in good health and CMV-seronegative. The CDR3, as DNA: TGTGCCAGCAGCTTGACCAGGTACGGGGGTCAGCCCCAGCATTTT. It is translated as CASSLTRYGGQPQHF.